The T cell receptor beta chain described here comes from a study of beta chain features in type 1 diabetes (dated by TCRdb to about 2018). With regard to the full study: Patients and healthy donors did not differ in mean age, gender distribution, total cell number or subset yield. A total of 100 million to 140 million sorted cells were examined across all samples, and the number of cells per subset was strongly correlated with RNA yield. The study compared TCRB repertoires of sorted circulating CD4+ T cell subsets between recently diagnosed type 1 diabetes patients and matched healthy donors. Regulatory and stem cell-like memory subsets were isolated from only 8 patients and about eight healthy donors, whereas naive and central memory subsets came from all 28 donors. Broad study findings and their caveats: At VDJ recombination sites, patients with type 1 diabetes made fewer insertions and deleted more nucleotides, a pattern implying thymic rearrangement abnormalities. Naive, central memory and regulatory TCRB repertoires appeared to be more similar among patients than among healthy donors. In all four CD4+ subsets, TCRB CDR3 length was moderately but significantly shorter in type 1 diabetes patients. HLA sub-analyses involved small numbers of individuals, so any influence of HLA type on TCRB rearrangement remained unresolved. Shorter templates might be favored by PCR, yet because patient and control samples were amplified and corrected together, any such skew would affect both groups equally. Because cDNA was sequenced instead of genomic DNA, highly expressing activated cells could be over-represented, though the groups showed no difference in activation or CD3 levels.

CDR1 and CDR2 are read off the germline V gene as SGHRS and YFSETQ. Trimmed from V: 3 bases; trimmed from J: 3 bases; junction bases lacking a gene match: 14. Including the terminal cysteine and phenylalanine, the CDR3 comprises 17 residues. Only CDR3 DNA remains: 51 bases, in frame from the first base. From each donor, a single peripheral blood sample of around 120 mL on average was drawn into heparinised tubes. A BD FACSAria II was used to sort naive, central memory, regulatory and stem cell-like memory CD4+ T cells with a panel that included CD45RO, CCR7, CD25, CD127, CD95 and CD27. All sorted populations exceeded 95% purity. PBMCs were isolated right away by Lymphoprep density gradient centrifugation and were stained directly, without culture. To minimize batch effects, samples were stained and sorted in pairs, one healthy donor with one patient per experiment. The entire amount of isolated RNA was reverse transcribed using the High Capacity cDNA Reverse Transcription Kit, so the sequenced TCRB transcripts were expressed ones. Deep immunoSEQ sequencing was performed on naive, central memory and regulatory T cell samples, with an average of around 3.5 million total reads per sample. After sorted cells were lysed in RLT buffer, RNA was extracted with DNase-treated RNeasy Micro or Mini kits, with the choice depending on cell number. Each cell subset was processed separately to prevent cross-contamination, with patient and healthy donor samples processed together. The immunoSEQ multiplex PCR was used to amplify TCRB sequences from cDNA, generating 87-bp fragments that spanned the CDR3 region. Amplicons were sequenced on the Illumina HiSeq platform. Turning to the authors' computational methods: PCR bias was corrected computationally using synthetic template baselines, and reads within Hamming distance 2 were collapsed, with unmergeable singletons discarded. Reads were aligned to IMGT to assign V, D and J genes, CDR3 length, and insertions or deletions at six rearrangement sites. Within each subset, clonotype counts were normalized to the number of sorted cells before true diversity and Gini coefficients were calculated with the tcR R package. Repertoire sharing was quantified using the overlap coefficient calculated on TCRB nucleotide sequences. Out-of-frame TCRB sequences from naive cells were analyzed as a proxy for the pre-selection repertoire. Here the immuneACCESS table is served through TCRdb, limited to in-frame sequences with V and J called. Missing clones are a known gap in these copies; in checked studies unresolved V genes cover under half, and the rest lacks a known reason. V and J calls and clone size come straight from that table; D and trimming were deduced from the DNA. This sample holds about 710,000 clones; roughly 13% were observed only once. The leading ten clones occupy approximately 0.039% of the sample.

The table lists this clone with a few counts. No cognate antigen has been identified for it. No quality values exist for individual bases; no much larger clone is one base distant. The chain is encoded by TRBV5-1 joined to TRBJ2-5, and 7 junctional nucleotides match TRBD2. Sample: naive CD4+ T cells from blood. The sample's cell subset or site label, decoded: true naive CD4+ T cells. This TCR came from a young man with type 1 diabetes. The bases are TGCGCCAGCAGCTCAACGGGAGGAGCGGGTGGAGAAGAGACCCAGTACTTC. Translated, this gives CASSSTGGAGGEETQYF.